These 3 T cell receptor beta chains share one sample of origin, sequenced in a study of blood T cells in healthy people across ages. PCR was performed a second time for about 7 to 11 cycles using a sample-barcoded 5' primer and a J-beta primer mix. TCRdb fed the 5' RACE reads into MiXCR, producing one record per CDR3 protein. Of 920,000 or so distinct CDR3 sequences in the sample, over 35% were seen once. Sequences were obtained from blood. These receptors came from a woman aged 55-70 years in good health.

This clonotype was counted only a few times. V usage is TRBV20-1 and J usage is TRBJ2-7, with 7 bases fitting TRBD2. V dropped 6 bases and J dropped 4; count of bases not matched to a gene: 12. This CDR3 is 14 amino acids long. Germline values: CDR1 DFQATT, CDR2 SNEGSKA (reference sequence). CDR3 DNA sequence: TGCAGTGCCCCCACCCCTAGCGGCAAATACGAGCAGTACTTC. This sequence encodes CSAPTPSGKYEQYF.

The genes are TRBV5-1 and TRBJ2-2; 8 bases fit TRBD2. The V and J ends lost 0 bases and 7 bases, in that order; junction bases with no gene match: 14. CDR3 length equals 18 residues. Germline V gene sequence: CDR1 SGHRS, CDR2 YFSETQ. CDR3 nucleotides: TGCGCCAGCAGCTTGGAAGCGGCGGCGGGAGGAGGTGACGGGGAGCTGTTTTTT. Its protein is CASSLEAAAGGGDGELFF.

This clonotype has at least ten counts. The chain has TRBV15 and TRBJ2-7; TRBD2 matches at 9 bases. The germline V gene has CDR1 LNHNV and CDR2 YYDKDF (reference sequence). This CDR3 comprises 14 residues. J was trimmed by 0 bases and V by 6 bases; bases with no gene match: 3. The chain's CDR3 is CATSHSGSSYEQYF. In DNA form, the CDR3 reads TGTGCCACCAGTCATAGCGGGAGCTCCTACGAGCAGTACTTC.